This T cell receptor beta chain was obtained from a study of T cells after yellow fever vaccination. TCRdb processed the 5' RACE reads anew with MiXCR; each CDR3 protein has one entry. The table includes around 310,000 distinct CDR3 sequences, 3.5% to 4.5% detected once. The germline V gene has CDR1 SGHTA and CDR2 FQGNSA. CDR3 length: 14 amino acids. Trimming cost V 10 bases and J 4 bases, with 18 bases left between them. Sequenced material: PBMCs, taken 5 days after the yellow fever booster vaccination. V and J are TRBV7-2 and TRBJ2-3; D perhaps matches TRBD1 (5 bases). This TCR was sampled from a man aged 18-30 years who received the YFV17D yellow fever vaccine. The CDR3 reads CATRVDRVADTQYF. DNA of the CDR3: TGTGCCACCAGGGTGGATAGGGTAGCAGATACGCAGTATTTT. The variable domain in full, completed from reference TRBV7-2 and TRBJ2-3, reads GAGVSQSPSNKVTEKGKDVELRCDPISGHTALYWYRQSLGQGLEFLIYFQGNSAPDKSGLPSDRFSAERTGGSVSTLTIQRTQQEDSAVYLCATRVDRVADTQYFGPGTRLTVL.